This T cell receptor (beta chain) was documented in a study of OX40 agonist ivuxolimab in advanced cancers. Study in general: Recorded diagnoses for dose-escalation patients were hepatocellular carcinoma, melanoma, renal cell or head and neck cancer.

Patients were excluded for autoimmune disease history or systemic immunosuppression. Measured with immunoSEQ multiplex PCR; TCRdb has only the in-frame clones, and not every one. This sample has 60,000 to 75,000 clones, with about 83% found just once. V lost 6 bases to trimming and J lost 1 base; unmatched junction nucleotides: 5. The CDR3 has 15 residues. Germline V gene sequence: CDR1 ENHRY, CDR2 SYGVKD. The sequenced sample was CD4+ or CD8+ T cells sorted from blood, obtained in a trial of the OX40 agonist ivuxolimab. The V and J genes are TRBV10-3 and TRBJ2-3; TRBD1 matches at 9 bases. This receptor was taken from an adult with an advanced solid tumor such as melanoma, head and neck, liver or kidney cancer. The CDR3 nucleotides read TGTGCCATCAGCAGACAGGGGGGTGGCACAGATACGCAGTATTTT. Translated: CAISRQGGGTDTQYF.